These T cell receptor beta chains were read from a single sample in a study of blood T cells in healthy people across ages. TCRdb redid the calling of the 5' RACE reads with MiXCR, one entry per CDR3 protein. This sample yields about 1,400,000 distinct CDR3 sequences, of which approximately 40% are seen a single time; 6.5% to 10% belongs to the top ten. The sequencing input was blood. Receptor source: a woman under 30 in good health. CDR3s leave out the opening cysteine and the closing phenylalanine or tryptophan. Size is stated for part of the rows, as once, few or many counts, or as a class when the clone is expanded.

SAELAASSYNEQF	many	TRBV20-1	TRBJ2-1
ASSYQGTYEQY	few	TRBV6-2/TRBV6-3	TRBJ2-7
ASSPITSGSPYEQY	once	TRBV6-5	TRBJ2-7
ASSLPRGDTEAF	-	TRBV7-6	TRBJ1-1
ASSPSGAYTGELF	-	TRBV7-2	TRBJ2-2
AWKPAGGSYNEQF	-	TRBV30	TRBJ2-1
ASSWGARSQNEQF	-	TRBV7-2	TRBJ2-1
ASSASLRANNEQF	-	TRBV9	TRBJ2-1
ASSVGGPQF	few	TRBV9	TRBJ2-1
ASSSDRGPRNTEAF	once	TRBV7-9	TRBJ1-1
SARDRDRQAYEQY	-	TRBV20-1	TRBJ2-7
ASSNRARRPQH	-	TRBV21-1	TRBJ1-5
ASSNGQDYEQY	-	TRBV21-1	-
ASSVGGDSEAF	-	TRBV9	TRBJ1-1
ASSYSRQDNQPQH	few	TRBV6-9	TRBJ1-5
SVLGGAGGSGELF	few	TRBV29-1	TRBJ2-2
ASSPRTGVNEKLF	-	TRBV4-2	TRBJ1-4
ASSLLGDKNIQY	few	TRBV28	TRBJ2-4
ASSPRSDGADTQY	-	TRBV7-9	TRBJ2-3
ASSESPGHSYGYT	few	TRBV10-2	TRBJ1-2
ASSQGQGHEQY	-	TRBV3-1	TRBJ2-7
SVTGQNYGYT	-	TRBV29-1	TRBJ1-2
ASSCILSWAGYSNQPQH	-	TRBV7-7	TRBJ1-5
SARGLGQGQEAQY	-	TRBV20-1	TRBJ2-5
ASSIQGGPYGYT	few	TRBV7-2	TRBJ1-2
ASRDGQAANYGYT	-	TRBV6-6	TRBJ1-2
ASSLGVESYNEQF	-	TRBV4-1	TRBJ2-1
ASQEAGSTSTGANVLT	few	TRBV7-9	TRBJ2-6